This T cell receptor beta chain was retrieved from a study of CXCR3-negative and CXCR3-positive naive CD8 T cells. Across the study: For each library, about 1.5 +/- 0.3 million TRB reads were obtained, about 135 million in total.

To note about this clonotype: Its antigen is as yet unknown.

Libraries of TRB cDNA were made by 5' RACE and carried UMIs. TCRdb re-analyzed the 5' RACE reads; it lists each CDR3 protein once, without DNA. This repertoire includes some 150,000 distinct CDR3 sequences. Germline assignment: CDR1 WSHSY and CDR2 SAAADI. The CDR3 runs 14 residues. The study, taken as a whole, reports: Both naive subsets showed comparably high diversity, and memory CD8+ cells showed much lower diversity. Against CXCR3-negative naive cells, CXCR3-positive naive cells showed more hydrophobic TRB CDR3s.

The clonotype comes from a human donor in good health. Some clones in this sample may be carry-over from other donors' samples. The chain carries TRBV10-2 and TRBJ2-3. Sequenced input: naive CXCR3+ CD8+ T cells from blood. Specified subset: CD45RO-CCR7+CD27+CD95- naive CD8+ T cells expressing CXCR3 (TNR3+). CDR3 amino acids: CASRTHRSTDTQYF.